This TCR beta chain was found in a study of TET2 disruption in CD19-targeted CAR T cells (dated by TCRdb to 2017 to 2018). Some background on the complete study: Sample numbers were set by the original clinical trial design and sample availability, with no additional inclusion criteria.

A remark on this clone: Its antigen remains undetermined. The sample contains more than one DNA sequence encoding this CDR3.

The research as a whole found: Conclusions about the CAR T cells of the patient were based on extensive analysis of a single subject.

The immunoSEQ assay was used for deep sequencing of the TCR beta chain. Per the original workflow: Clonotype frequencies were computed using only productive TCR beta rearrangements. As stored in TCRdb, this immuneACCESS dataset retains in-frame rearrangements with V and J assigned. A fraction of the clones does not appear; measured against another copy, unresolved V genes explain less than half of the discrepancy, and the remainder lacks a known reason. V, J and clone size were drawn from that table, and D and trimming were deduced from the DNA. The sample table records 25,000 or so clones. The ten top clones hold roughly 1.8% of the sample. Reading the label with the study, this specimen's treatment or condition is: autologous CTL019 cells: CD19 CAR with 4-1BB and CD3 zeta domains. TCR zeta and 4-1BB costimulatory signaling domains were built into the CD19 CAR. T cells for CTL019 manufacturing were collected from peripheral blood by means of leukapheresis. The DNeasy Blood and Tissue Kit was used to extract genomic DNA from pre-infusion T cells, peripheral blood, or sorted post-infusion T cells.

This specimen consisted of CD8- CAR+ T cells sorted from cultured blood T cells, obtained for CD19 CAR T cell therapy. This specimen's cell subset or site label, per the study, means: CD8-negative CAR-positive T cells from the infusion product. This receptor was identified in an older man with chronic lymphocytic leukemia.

The CDR3 sequence is CASSQGHSGNTIYF. The covered CDR3 bases are TGTGCCAGTAGTCAGGGCCACTCTGGAAACACC. The chain was built from TRBV19 and TRBJ1-3; D gene: possibly TRBD1, on 5 matching bases. The read finishes 3 residues shy of the CDR3 end, and the germline J gene is used to complete it. The CDR3 starts with the cysteine, ends with the phenylalanine, and has 14 residues. The DNA has 33 bases, all within the CDR3, and is read from base 1. A distance of 8 bases separates the germline ends of V and J, which lose 5 bases and 0 bases respectively. According to the germline V gene (reference sequence), CDR1 reads LNHDA and CDR2 reads SQIVND.